Each of the 24 T cell receptor beta chains below was sequenced from the same sample in a study of T cell responses to AZD1222 COVID-19 vaccine. The table came from immunoSEQ multiplex PCR; TCRdb's copy has only in-frame clones and leaves some out. The table records 180,000 or so clones, about 89% of them present only once. The specimen was peripheral blood, collected on day 0 of AZD1222 vaccination. All receptors derive from an adult in good health.

The chain links TRBV7-3 to TRBJ1-6, with D possibly TRBD1 on 6 matching bases. The V gene's germline CDR1 is SGHTA and CDR2 FQGTGA. CDR3 length: 15 residues. Trimming took 2 bases from V and 10 from J, leaving 15 bases between them. The CDR3 is CASSLPKGVKSPLHF. DNA of the CDR3: TGTGCCAGCAGCTTACCAAAGGGGGTAAAGTCACCCCTCCACTTT.

This clone showed up just once. The chain employs TRBV6-9 and TRBJ1-1; D remains unclear. The CDR3 spans 14 residues. Trimming removed 4 bases at V and 3 bases at J, with 12 bases between. Germline-derived CDR1 and CDR2 are MNHGY and SVAAGI. The DNA for the CDR3 is TGTGCCAGCAGTTGGGTCGTTAGGGACACTGAAGCTTTCTTT. Its translation is CASSWVVRDTEAFF.

The chain carries TRBV19 and TRBJ1-5; a weak D match, TRBD1 (5 bases). This CDR3 has 15 residues. CDR1 is LNHDA and CDR2 is SQIVND in the germline V gene (reference sequence). Trimming pared 10 bases from V and 1 base from J, leaving 17 bases between. In DNA form, the CDR3 reads TGTGCCACCACACGCACAGGATTAAGCAATCAGCCCCAGCATTTT. Translation gives CATTRTGLSNQPQHF. The full variable domain, rest sourced from reference TRBV19 and TRBJ1-5, is DGGITQSPKYLFRKEGQNVTLSCEQNLNHDAMYWYRQDPGQGLRLIYYSQIVNDFQKGDIAEGYSVSREKKESFPLTVTSAQKNPTAFYLCATTRTGLSNQPQHFGDGTRLSIL.

The chain combines TRBV11-2 with TRBJ1-2, with D tentatively TRBD1 (6 bases). CDR3 length: 14 residues. The germline CDR1 and CDR2 sequences are SGHAT and FQNNGV. Trimming removed 5 bases from V and 8 bases from J, with 18 bases in between. CDR3 sequence: CASSTEGKGGGYTF. The CDR3 nucleotides are TGTGCCAGCAGCACCGAGGGGAAAGGGGGAGGCTACACCTTC. The entire variable domain, with the rest obtained from reference TRBV11-2 and TRBJ1-2, is as follows: EAGVAQSPRYKIIEKRQSVAFWCNPISGHATLYWYQQILGQGPKLLIQFQNNGVVDDSQLPKDRFSAERLKGVDSTLKIQPAKLEDSAVYLCASSTEGKGGGYTFGSGTRLTVV.

The gene calls are TRBV6-2 or TRBV6-3 and TRBJ1-5, with a tentative D call TRBD1 (5 bases). The germline gives CDR1 MNHEY, CDR2 SVGEGT. The CDR3 consists of 13 residues. V was cut by 7 bases and J by 7 bases, with 14 bases left in between. In DNA form, the CDR3 reads TGTGCCAGCACCCCAGGGATGGTCCAGCCCCAGCATTTT. It specifies CASTPGMVQPQHF.

CDR3 bases: TGTGCCAGCAGGGACCCTGGGACAGGGGACACCGGGGAGCTGTTTTTT. Residues: CASRDPGTGDTGELFF. V and J are TRBV7-2 and TRBJ2-2; 10 bases are a match to TRBD1. V was clipped by 6 bases and J by 3 bases; unmatched bases: 7. The CDR3 totals 16 residues. CDR1 and CDR2 from the germline V gene are SGHTA and FQGNSA.

This clone was observed a few times. V usage is TRBV7-9 and J usage is TRBJ2-1; no clear D. CDR1 is SEHNR and CDR2 is FQNEAQ in the germline V gene (reference sequence). CDR3 length: 11 amino acids. V was clipped by 5 bases and J by 3 bases, with 2 bases between them. The CDR3 protein is CASSIYNEQFF. CDR3 DNA sequence: TGTGCCAGCAGCATCTACAATGAGCAGTTCTTC. The full variable domain, its missing parts supplied by reference TRBV7-9 and TRBJ2-1, is DTGVSQNPRHKITKRGQNVTFRCDPISEHNRLYWYRQTLGQGPEFLTYFQNEAQLEKSRLLSDRFSAERPKGSFSTLEIQRTEQGDSAMYLCASSIYNEQFFGPGTRLTVL.

This chain joins TRBV2 and TRBJ2-7, with 8 bases fitting TRBD1. There are 15 residues in the CDR3. Germline V CDR1 and CDR2: SNHLY, FYNNEI. Germline trimming cut 1 base from V and 2 bases from J; bases unmatched to any gene: 4. The CDR3 region has the DNA TGTGCCAGCAGTGAAGGGACAGGGATAACCTACGAGCAGTACTTC. Its protein is CASSEGTGITYEQYF.

V is TRBV14 and J is TRBJ2-3; 7 positions match TRBD2. This CDR3 is built from 13 residues. Looked up from germline, CDR1 is SGHDN and CDR2 is FVKESK. Losses at the gene ends were 0 bases for V and 13 bases for J; bases not matched to a gene: 7. CDR3 sequence (DNA): TGTGCCAGCAGCCAAGATCGCGGGAGTACTAAGTATTTT. The encoded protein is CASSQDRGSTKYF.

J is TRBJ2-3 and V is TRBV24-1; 11 positions match TRBD1. The CDR3 loop spans 20 amino acids. Germline V gives CDR1 KGHDR, CDR2 SFDVKD. V lost 5 bases and J lost 0; bases outside the gene matches: 15. CDR3 bases: TGTGCCACCAGTGGCCCCACCGGGACAGGGGGGGAATCTAGCACAGATACGCAGTATTTT. It translates to CATSGPTGTGGESSTDTQYF.

The chain joins TRBV5-1 to TRBJ2-3, with 9 bases matching TRBD1. With 1 base clipped from V and 3 bases from J, the junction kept 3 bases outside the gene matches. The germline V gene encodes CDR1 SGHRS and CDR2 YFSETQ. The CDR3 consists of 15 residues. CDR3 nucleotides: TGCGCCAGCAGCTTGACAGGGGGCGAGACAGATACGCAGTATTTT. This translates into CASSLTGGETDTQYF. The full variable domain, with the rest looked up from reference TRBV5-1 and TRBJ2-3, is KAGVTQTPRYLIKTRGQQVTLSCSPISGHRSVSWYQQTPGQGLQFLFEYFSETQRNKGNFPGRFSGRQFSNSRSEMNVSTLELGDSALYLCASSLTGGETDTQYFGPGTRLTVL.

This CDR3 reads CASSQDMASGSETQYF. In DNA, the CDR3 is TGTGCCAGCAGCCAAGATATGGCTAGCGGGAGTGAGACCCAGTACTTC. The chain carries TRBV4-2 and TRBJ2-5; 10 nucleotides align to TRBD2. The V gene's germline CDR1 is LGHNA and CDR2 YNFKEQ. Losses at the gene ends were 0 bases for V and 5 bases for J; bases not matched to a gene: 6. The CDR3 contains 16 residues.

The rearrangement uses TRBV2 and TRBJ1-5; D unresolved. V lost 6 bases, J lost 0 bases, and 12 bases lay in between. This CDR3 has 15 residues. Germline CDR1 SNHLY, CDR2 FYNNEI. This CDR3 is CASSPGEGSNQPQHF. The CDR3 DNA reads as TGTGCCAGCAGCCCCGGGGAAGGTAGCAATCAGCCCCAGCATTTT.

This clone has just one count. CDR3 sequence (DNA): TGTGCCAGCTCACCCTATACAGGGACGAACACTGAAGCTTTCTTT. Its translation: CASSPYTGTNTEAFF. The V call is TRBV18, the J call TRBJ1-1; perhaps TRBD1 as D (6 bases). Germline-derived CDR1 and CDR2 are KGHSH and LQKENI. The CDR3 is made up of 15 amino acids. Trimming took off 3 bases at V and 1 base at J, with 12 bases between the two ends.

This chain joins TRBV7-6 and TRBJ2-7; TRBD2 matches at 7 bases. The CDR3 is 15 residues long. The germline gives CDR1 SGHVS, CDR2 FNYEAQ. The V and J ends lost 3 bases and 3 bases, in that order; junction bases with no gene match: 8. CDR3 sequence (DNA): TGTGCCAGCAGCTTTGACGGCAGCGGGGTCTACGAGCAGTACTTC. This codes for CASSFDGSGVYEQYF.

DNA for the CDR3: TGCGCCAGCAGCTTGATGGGTGACACCGGGGAGCTGTTTTTT. It translates to CASSLMGDTGELFF. The rearrangement links TRBV5-1 to TRBJ2-2; no firm D call. Trimming stripped 1 base from V and 3 bases from J, with 7 bases between. This CDR3 spans 14 amino acids. Per germline, CDR1 SGHRS and CDR2 YFSETQ.

The chain uses TRBV6-5 and TRBJ1-6; 7 nucleotides agree with TRBD1. Germline CDR1 is MNHEY and CDR2 is SVGAGI. With V trimmed by 0 bases and J by 7 bases, 3 bases remained unmatched. This CDR3 comprises 15 residues. This CDR3 is CASSYSRQGNSPLHF. Written as DNA, the CDR3 is TGTGCCAGCAGTTACTCGAGACAGGGAAATTCACCCCTCCACTTT.

The V gene is TRBV29-1, the J gene TRBJ2-5; the D gene could be TRBD1 or TRBD2 (5 bases each). The CDR3 has 10 residues. CDR1 and CDR2 from the germline V gene are SQVTM and ANQGSEA. The V gene lost 7 bases and the J gene lost 4 bases, with 7 bases spanning the gap. For the CDR3, the DNA is TGCAGCGCAGGGACAGAGACCCAGTACTTC. This gives the protein CSAGTETQYF.

The chain has TRBV11-2 and TRBJ2-4; 7 nucleotides line up with TRBD2. The CDR3 runs 14 residues. From germline, CDR1 is SGHAT and CDR2 FQNNGV. Losses at the gene ends were 4 bases for V and 6 bases for J; bases not matched to a gene: 6. The CDR3 sequence is CASSSRLARNIQYF. CDR3 sequence (DNA): TGTGCCAGCAGCTCCAGACTAGCCCGAAACATTCAGTACTTC. Full variable domain (remainder filled in from reference TRBV11-2 and TRBJ2-4): EAGVAQSPRYKIIEKRQSVAFWCNPISGHATLYWYQQILGQGPKLLIQFQNNGVVDDSQLPKDRFSAERLKGVDSTLKIQPAKLEDSAVYLCASSSRLARNIQYFGAGTRLSVL.

The chain couples TRBV13 to TRBJ1-6, with D possibly matching TRBD1 (6 bases). V gave up 1 base and J gave up 9 bases, with 7 bases separating them. CDR1 and CDR2 (germline): PRHDT, FYEKMQ (reference sequence). The CDR3 has 13 residues. The CDR3 here is CASSLEDSSPLHF. The CDR3 nucleotides are TGTGCCAGCAGCTTAGAGGACAGTTCACCCCTCCACTTT.

The CDR3 DNA follows: TGTGCCAGCAGCGGGACAAATACCGGGGAGCTGTTTTTT. This encodes CASSGTNTGELFF. The chain carries TRBV5-6 and TRBJ2-2, with a tentative D call TRBD1 (6 bases). The ends were cut back, 4 bases at V and 5 bases at J, with 9 bases in the middle. CDR1 is SGHDT and CDR2 is YYEEEE in the germline V gene. CDR3 size: 13 residues.

The V gene is TRBV28, the J gene TRBJ2-1; TRBD2 matches 10 bases. The V gene's germline CDR1 is MDHEN and CDR2 SYDVKM. Trimming at V came to 2 bases and at J to 8 bases, leaving 3 bases not matched to a gene. CDR3 length equals 14 residues. CDR3 bases: TGTGCCAGCAGTTTAAGGCTAGCGGGGGATGAGCAGTTCTTC. This codes for CASSLRLAGDEQFF.

The chain carries TRBV7-9 and TRBJ1-1; D not resolved. CDR1 and CDR2 from the germline V gene are SEHNR and FQNEAQ (reference sequence). The CDR3 runs to 14 residues. Trimming removed 5 bases at V and 8 bases at J, with 18 bases between. The CDR3 sequence is CASSGIMDYVEAFF. The CDR3, as DNA: TGTGCCAGCAGCGGGATAATGGACTATGTAGAAGCTTTCTTT.

This clone was counted a single time. The chain's CDR3 is CASSSGVAGANVLTF. Written as DNA, the CDR3 is TGTGCCAGCAGTTCAGGGGTCGCCGGGGCCAACGTCCTGACTTTC. The chain carries TRBV28 and TRBJ2-6; a weak D match, TRBD1 (6 bases). With 4 bases removed from V and 4 bases from J, the gap between germline ends came to 11 bases. CDR3 length: 15 residues. In germline, CDR1 is MDHEN, CDR2 SYDVKM.